Shown below are 25 T cell receptor beta chains from a single sample sequenced in a study of T cell responses to AZD1222 COVID-19 vaccine. Using immunoSEQ multiplex PCR, the repertoire was profiled, and TCRdb retains in-frame clones only, with some absent. The sample lists 80,000 to 100,000 clones; 80% to 90% were seen once. Source: peripheral blood, taken on day 0 of AZD1222 vaccination. These receptors all stem from an adult in good health.

This clone showed up just once. J is TRBJ2-3 and V is TRBV5-1; 7 bases agree with TRBD1. The CDR3 runs 15 residues. The germline V gene encodes CDR1 SGHRS and CDR2 YFSETQ. V lost 4 bases to trimming and J lost 5 bases; unmatched junction nucleotides: 10. CDR3 coding DNA: TGCGCCAGCAGCATCGGGACAGTTAGGGGAGATACGCAGTATTTT. Its translation: CASSIGTVRGDTQYF.

This clone was seen more than once but under ten times. V gene TRBV6-1 combines with J gene TRBJ1-5; D is uncertain. The V gene lost 3 bases and the J gene lost 2 bases, with 14 bases spanning the gap. This CDR3 contains 16 residues. Germline CDR1 and CDR2: MNHNS and SASEGT. CDR3 loop: CASSEYEGSGNQPQHF. CDR3 nucleotide sequence: TGTGCCAGCAGTGAGTATGAGGGTTCGGGCAATCAGCCCCAGCATTTT.

The rearrangement uses TRBV7-9 and TRBJ2-5; D perhaps matches TRBD1 (6 bases). V was trimmed by 6 bases and J by 7 bases, leaving 12 bases between them. Germline V lookup: CDR1 SEHNR, CDR2 FQNEAQ (reference sequence). There are 12 residues in the CDR3. The CDR3 region has the DNA TGTGCCAGCAGGTCAGGGGCAGGGACCCAGTACTTC. It yields the protein CASRSGAGTQYF.

This chain joins TRBV2 and TRBJ1-3; TRBD1 aligns across 8 bases. With V trimmed by 4 bases and J by 3 bases, 2 bases remained unmatched. Germline V CDR1 and CDR2: SNHLY, FYNNEI. This CDR3 is 14 amino acids long. The CDR3 nucleotides are TGTGCCAGCAGTGGGACAGGGTATGGAAACACCATATATTTT. It specifies CASSGTGYGNTIYF.

The gene calls are TRBV5-1 and TRBJ2-2; 9 bases are a match to TRBD1. Germline assignment: CDR1 SGHRS and CDR2 YFSETQ. The CDR3 extends over 16 amino acids. J lost 3 bases, V lost 4 bases, and 7 bases had no gene match. The CDR3 loop reads CASSELGQGDTGELFF. The CDR3 DNA sequence: TGCGCCAGCAGCGAACTGGGACAGGGTGACACCGGGGAGCTGTTTTTT.

This sequence joins TRBV6-5 and TRBJ2-3; 10 bases are a match to TRBD2. CDR3 length equals 13 residues. V dropped 6 bases and J dropped 6; count of bases not matched to a gene: 3. Germline V gene data show CDR1 as MNHEY and CDR2 as SVGAGI. CDR3 in amino acids: CASRVAGGDTQYF. Here the CDR3 DNA reads TGTGCCAGCAGGGTAGCGGGGGGCGATACGCAGTATTTT.

This clone was found once. The chain uses TRBV5-6 and TRBJ1-1; D may be TRBD1 (5 bases). CDR1 and CDR2 from the germline V gene are SGHDT and YYEEEE. V lost 0 bases, J lost 5 bases, and 11 bases lay in between. CDR3 length: 14 residues. The DNA for the CDR3 is TGTGCCAGCAGCTTGGGGCCGGGGGGAACTGAAGCTTTCTTT. Translated: CASSLGPGGTEAFF.

The chain carries TRBV19 and TRBJ2-3; D is unclear. The germline V gene has CDR1 LNHDA and CDR2 SQIVND (reference sequence). The CDR3 covers 14 residues. V was shortened by 5 bases and J by 4 bases, with 13 bases between the two germline ends. CDR3 sequence: CASSLQFPPDTQYF. The DNA for the CDR3 is TGTGCCAGTAGTTTACAGTTTCCCCCAGATACGCAGTATTTT.

CDR3 DNA: TGTGCCAGCAGCCCTAGGGGGGGACAGCTCTACGAGCAGTACTTC. Its protein is CASSPRGGQLYEQYF. The chain recombines TRBV5-8 with TRBJ2-7, with D perhaps TRBD1 or TRBD2 (7 bases each). Germline V lookup: CDR1 SGHTS, CDR2 YDEGEE. The V end lost 4 bases, the J end lost 3 bases, and 17 bases lay between the germline ends. The CDR3 extends over 15 amino acids.

The chain employs TRBV6-6 and TRBJ2-7, with TRBD2 as a possible D gene (6 bases). Germline loops: CDR1 MNHNY, CDR2 SVGAGI (reference sequence). The CDR3 consists of 12 residues. Trimming took 6 bases from V and 4 from J, leaving 10 bases between them. This chain's CDR3 is CASSGGTYEQYF. The DNA of the CDR3 is TGTGCCAGCAGCGGAGGGACGTACGAGCAGTACTTC.

The V and J genes are TRBV2 and TRBJ2-5, with D possibly being TRBD1 (5 bases). The V end lost 8 bases, the J end lost 7 bases, and 14 bases lay between the germline ends. Germline CDR1 reads SNHLY; CDR2 reads FYNNEI. There are 12 residues in the CDR3. The CDR3 protein is CASQAGRRTQYF. CDR3 DNA sequence: TGTGCCAGCCAGGCAGGGCGAAGGACCCAGTACTTC.

V gene TRBV29-1 combines with J gene TRBJ2-5; D not certain. The CDR3 is 14 amino acids. V was shortened by 6 bases and J by 1 base, with 15 bases between the two germline ends. Germline V CDR1 and CDR2: SQVTM, ANQGSEA. CDR3 region: CSVRLLVGQETQYF. For the CDR3, the DNA is TGCAGCGTACGGCTCCTGGTTGGCCAAGAGACCCAGTACTTC. Using reference TRBV29-1 and TRBJ2-5 for the parts outside the CDR3, the full variable domain is SAVISQKPSRDICQRGTSLTIQCQVDSQVTMMFWYRQQPGQSLTLIATANQGSEATYESGFVIDKFPISRPNLTFSTLTVSNMSPEDSSIYLCSVRLLVGQETQYFGPGTRLLVL.

The CDR3 region is CASSPGHGYTF. The CDR3 DNA sequence: TGTGCCAGCTCACCAGGACATGGCTACACCTTC. The chain links TRBV18 to TRBJ1-2; D uncertain. The CDR3 loop spans 11 amino acids. Trimming cost V 2 bases and J 6 bases, with 4 bases left between them. From germline, CDR1 is KGHSH and CDR2 LQKENI.

J is TRBJ2-5 and V is TRBV3-1 (or the pseudogene TRBV3-2); a weak D match, TRBD1 (5 bases). In germline, CDR1 is LGHDT, CDR2 YNNKEL (reference sequence). The CDR3 runs to 14 residues. Trimming removed 4 bases at V and 2 bases at J, with 11 bases between. CDR3 sequence (DNA): TGTGCCAGCAGCCCGCGACAGATTCAAGAGACCCAGTACTTC. The encoded protein is CASSPRQIQETQYF.

This clone was observed a single time. J is TRBJ2-3 and V is TRBV2; D is unresolved. The CDR3 is made up of 11 amino acids. Per the germline V gene, CDR1 is SNHLY and CDR2 is FYNNEI. Trimming cost V 5 bases and J 5 bases, with 5 bases left between them. The CDR3 sequence: CASSSEDTQYF. The CDR3 DNA reads as TGTGCCAGCAGTAGCGAAGATACGCAGTATTTT.

This clone is a singleton in its sample. This chain connects TRBV5-1 to TRBJ2-1, with D possibly being TRBD2 (5 bases). This CDR3 is 15 amino acids long. V lost 1 base, J lost 0 bases, and 8 bases lay in between. CDR1 SGHRS and CDR2 YFSETQ come from the germline V gene. CDR3 sequence (DNA): TGCGCCAGCAGCTTGAGCGGAAGCTCCTACAATGAGCAGTTCTTC. As protein: CASSLSGSSYNEQFF. The complete variable domain, with remaining parts taken from reference TRBV5-1 and TRBJ2-1, reads KAGVTQTPRYLIKTRGQQVTLSCSPISGHRSVSWYQQTPGQGLQFLFEYFSETQRNKGNFPGRFSGRQFSNSRSEMNVSTLELGDSALYLCASSLSGSSYNEQFFGPGTRLTVL.

The gene calls are TRBV7-8 and TRBJ1-5; D is unclear. V lost 5 bases and J lost 6, with 17 bases in between. CDR1 and CDR2 (germline): SGHVS, FQNEAQ. CDR3 length: 15 amino acids. CDR3 residues: CASSEAGTGSQPQHF. The CDR3 coding sequence is TGTGCCAGCAGCGAGGCCGGAACGGGCAGTCAGCCCCAGCATTTT.

For the CDR3, the DNA is TGTGCCAGCAGCTTAGGGGGGCTAGCGGCCACCTACAATGAGCAGTTCTTC. It codes for CASSLGGLAATYNEQFF. The rearrangement uses TRBV7-2 and TRBJ2-1; D is perhaps TRBD2 (7 bases). The CDR3 length is 17 residues. Germline CDR1 and CDR2: SGHTA and FQGNSA. The ends were cut back, 1 base at V and 2 bases at J, with 15 bases in the middle.

V usage is TRBV6-2 or TRBV6-3 and J usage is TRBJ1-1; D is ambiguous. V was trimmed by 4 bases and J by 1 base, leaving 7 bases between them. The CDR3 covers 13 residues. The germline CDR1 and CDR2 sequences are MNHEY and SVGEGT. The CDR3 DNA reads TGTGCCAGCAGTTTTACAGAGAACACTGAAGCTTTCTTT. Translated: CASSFTENTEAFF.

J is TRBJ2-3 and V is TRBV2; D perhaps matches TRBD2 (6 bases). Germline CDR1 and CDR2: SNHLY and FYNNEI. This CDR3 comprises 18 residues. Between the trimmed V and J ends, which lost 6 bases and 2 bases, there was a span of 24 bases. For the CDR3, the DNA is TGTGCCAGCAGCCTCGCGGGTATAGTGGGGACTGTCACAGATACGCAGTATTTT. Its translation is CASSLAGIVGTVTDTQYF.

This chain connects TRBV7-8 to TRBJ2-4; perhaps TRBD2 as D (5 bases). V dropped 3 bases and J dropped 2 bases, with 14 bases sitting between them. CDR3 length equals 16 residues. The germline gives CDR1 SGHVS, CDR2 FQNEAQ. The CDR3 sequence: CASSLSSLGPKNIQYF. The CDR3 DNA follows: TGTGCCAGCAGCTTGAGTTCACTAGGTCCCAAAAACATTCAGTACTTC.

The chain recombines TRBV5-1 with TRBJ2-2; no clear D gene. Germline V lookup: CDR1 SGHRS, CDR2 YFSETQ. V lost 4 bases and J 2 bases, leaving 12 bases between the germline ends. This CDR3 spans 15 amino acids. The CDR3, as DNA: TGCGCCAGCAGCGTTGCTTCAGGAAACACCGGGGAGCTGTTTTTT. Amino acid sequence: CASSVASGNTGELFF.

The count of this clone is one. V is TRBV14 and J is TRBJ1-3, with TRBD1 as a possible D gene (5 bases). Trimming left V 1 base short and J 0 bases short, with 10 bases between. The CDR3 covers 16 residues. Germline CDR1 is SGHDN and CDR2 is FVKESK. The CDR3 loop is CASSQAGSNSGNTIYF. The CDR3 DNA reads TGTGCCAGCAGCCAAGCAGGGTCCAACTCTGGAAACACCATATATTTT.

This rearrangement joins TRBV27 to TRBJ1-6; 7 positions match TRBD1. This CDR3 has 14 amino acids. V dropped 5 bases and J dropped 11; count of bases not matched to a gene: 9. The germline CDR1 and CDR2 sequences are MNHEY and SMNVEV (reference sequence). Here the CDR3 reads CASSTGTVSPPLHF. DNA for the CDR3: TGTGCCAGCAGTACCGGGACAGTCTCTCCACCCCTCCACTTT.

This clone was detected once. V and J are TRBV18 and TRBJ1-2, with 12 positions matching TRBD1. In germline, CDR1 is KGHSH, CDR2 LQKENI. The CDR3 contains 16 residues. V was clipped by 3 bases and J by 6 bases; unmatched bases: 8. The CDR3 sequence is CASSPGRDRGLDGYTF. The CDR3 nucleotides read TGTGCCAGCTCACCGGGAAGGGACAGGGGGCTCGATGGCTACACCTTC.